This paragraph covers one T cell receptor beta chain sequence. The sample comes from a study of blood T cell repertoires in COVID-19. As for the study in general: Sites in the United States, Italy and Spain provided acute and convalescent COVID-19 samples. Sample material is recorded as cDNA or gDNA derived from T cells, B-cell-depleted T cells, or PBMCs.

The study drew participants aged about 18 to 95 years from some 24 US areas. Clinical history as reported by participants underpinned cohort assignment. The germline V gene encodes CDR1 SGHRS and CDR2 YFSETQ. The CDR3 contains 14 residues. V shed 0 bases and J shed 6 bases, with 12 bases lying between them. Repertoires were generated with immunoSEQ multiplex PCR, while TCRdb's copy carries only in-frame clones and drops some. This sample has around 250,000 clones; approximately 85% occur once, and the top ten carry approximately 2%. The J gene is TRBJ1-1, the V gene TRBV5-1; a weak D match, TRBD1 (5 bases). The source is a woman aged 50 to 60 who had recovered from COVID-19. Sequenced material: PBMCs or T cells enriched from blood (not recorded which). This CDR3 reads CASSLVQGRSEAFF. DNA of the CDR3: TGCGCCAGCAGCTTGGTCCAGGGCCGTTCTGAAGCTTTCTTT.